This section outlines one TCR beta chain sequence together with its context. Its antigen is currently unknown. The sample originates from a study of identifying expanded T cells in peripheral blood. The study, taken as a whole, reports: Technical replicates showed about 1.1 changed clones; approximately two weeks about 16; four weeks 19. Variance in clone template counts between roughly two-week samples significantly increased with total template count across all healthy donors.

Measured with immunoSEQ multiplex PCR; TCRdb has only the in-frame clones, and not every one. The sample carries over 45,000 clones, about four fifths recorded once. Healthy donors had no documented immune events, such as infections, while sampled. The V end was cut by 4 bases, the J end by 8 bases, with 17 bases between. There are 14 residues in the CDR3. CDR1 and CDR2 from the germline V gene are SGHDN and FVKESK. Sequencing input: blood. The clonotype comes from a person aged 18 to 69 in good health. The rearrangement uses TRBV14 and TRBJ1-2, with D unresolved. The CDR3 sequence is CASSPSRAVRGYTF. CDR3 bases: TGTGCCAGCAGCCCGAGTCGGGCTGTGCGAGGCTACACCTTC.